The 12 T cell receptor beta chains below come from one sample, sequenced in a study of shared clonotypes between healthy human individuals. Sequenced by immunoSEQ multiplex PCR; TCRdb stores in-frame clones only, minus some. The sample records about 2.1 million clones, 80% to 95% being singletons. The naive CD8 subset, CD45RO-negative cells positively selected for CCR7, excluded terminally differentiated effector memory CD45RA+ cells. The sequenced sample consisted of naive CD8+ T cells from PBMCs. These receptors were taken from a man in his late teens or twenties in good health. Some clones in this sample may be carry-over from other donors' samples.

This chain joins TRBV7-2 and TRBJ2-2, with 7 positions matching TRBD2. Germline values: CDR1 SGHTA, CDR2 FQGNSA. The CDR3 sequence is 19 residues long. The V segment lost 0 bases and the J segment 4 bases; nucleotides outside the gene matches: 14. CDR3 coding DNA: TGTGCCAGCAGCTTAGCGTACTATCGGCGGGAGCGCGTCACCGGGGAGCTGTTTTTT. This translates into CASSLAYYRRERVTGELFF.

A remark on this clone: This sample includes further DNA sequences coding for the same CDR3. The chain recombines TRBV9 with TRBJ2-7, with a weak D call TRBD1 (6 bases). Trimming removed 3 bases at V and 2 bases at J, with 9 bases between. The germline V gene encodes CDR1 SGDLS and CDR2 YYNGEE. CDR3 length: 13 residues. CDR3 sequence (DNA): TGTGCCAGCAGCGCAGGGACAACCTACGAGCAGTACTTC. The encoded protein is CASSAGTTYEQYF.

In regard to this clone: Within the sample, other DNA sequences also encode this same CDR3. The CDR3 nucleotides read TGTGCCAGTAGTATCTCGCGGACTGGCTACAATGAGCAGTTCTTC. This codes for CASSISRTGYNEQFF. J is TRBJ2-1 and V is TRBV19, with TRBD2 as a possible D gene (5 bases). The CDR3 is 15 residues long. V dropped 3 bases and J dropped 3 bases, with 12 bases sitting between them. Looked up from germline, CDR1 is LNHDA and CDR2 is SQIVND (reference sequence).

The chain recombines TRBV29-1 with TRBJ2-7; tentative D call: TRBD1 (5 bases). Germline CDR1 SQVTM, CDR2 ANQGSEA. Trimming stripped 2 bases from V and 2 bases from J, with 13 bases between. The CDR3 has 14 amino acids. DNA for the CDR3: TGCAGCGTTGAAACCCCGGCCAGGGCCTACGAGCAGTACTTC. It yields the protein CSVETPARAYEQYF.

V is TRBV7-9 and J is TRBJ2-7; a weak D match, TRBD1 (5 bases). The germline V and J ends were trimmed by 6 bases and 1 base, with 13 bases remaining between them. CDR3 length: 14 amino acids. CDR1 is SEHNR, CDR2 FQNEAQ, per germline (reference sequence). CDR3 bases: TGTGCCAGCAGTCCCAGGACATTTTCCTACGAGCAGTACTTC. It is translated as CASSPRTFSYEQYF.

The V and J genes are TRBV4-3 and TRBJ2-3; D may be TRBD2 (5 bases). The V end was cut by 1 base, the J end by 2 bases, with 16 bases between. The CDR3 spans 17 residues. Germline CDR1 LGHNA, CDR2 YSLEER. CDR3 nucleotide sequence: TGCGCCAGCAGCCAAGCCCAGGTGGGGAGTAACACAGATACGCAGTATTTT. The encoded protein is CASSQAQVGSNTDTQYF.

The rearrangement links TRBV28 to TRBJ2-3; possibly TRBD2 for D (6 bases). The germline V and J ends were trimmed by 7 bases and 2 bases, with 16 bases remaining between them. The CDR3 runs 15 residues. Germline lookup yields CDR1 MDHEN and CDR2 SYDVKM. The CDR3 reads CASTKDYIPTDTQYF. The CDR3 DNA reads as TGTGCCAGCACTAAGGACTACATACCCACAGATACGCAGTATTTT.

The rearrangement links TRBV29-1 to TRBJ2-1; tentatively, D is TRBD1 or TRBD2 (5 bases each). There are 11 residues in the CDR3. CDR1 SQVTM and CDR2 ANQGSEA come from the germline V gene. V gave up 3 bases and J gave up 10 bases, with 10 bases separating them. The CDR3 nucleotides read TGCAGCGTTGACGGGGCCCGAGAGCAGTTCTTC. This sequence encodes CSVDGAREQFF.

The chain links TRBV11-2 to TRBJ2-5; D gene ambiguous. V was pared by 3 bases and J by 11 bases, with 10 bases between. Germline values: CDR1 SGHAT, CDR2 FQNNGV. This CDR3 has 11 amino acids. The CDR3 sequence: CASSFNQEQYF. The CDR3 bases are TGTGCCAGCAGCTTCAACCAGGAGCAGTACTTC.

The chain links TRBV7-9 to TRBJ2-3; D is ambiguous. CDR3 size: 15 residues. Germline CDR1 is SEHNR and CDR2 is FQNEAQ (reference sequence). V gave up 5 bases and J gave up 0 bases, with 12 bases separating them. The CDR3 loop reads CASSHNRRSTDTQYF. CDR3 sequence (DNA): TGTGCCAGCAGCCACAACCGGCGTAGCACAGATACGCAGTATTTT.

The chain joins TRBV6-1 to TRBJ2-7; 9 bases are a match to TRBD1. V was clipped by 4 bases and J by 1 base; unmatched bases: 5. The CDR3 runs to 15 residues. In germline, CDR1 is MNHNS, CDR2 SASEGT. CDR3 bases: TGTGCCAGCAGTGTGAGACAGGGGGGTTCCTACGAGCAGTACTTC. It codes for CASSVRQGGSYEQYF.

The rearrangement uses TRBV7-9 and TRBJ2-4, with D possibly matching TRBD1 (6 bases). In germline, CDR1 is SEHNR, CDR2 FQNEAQ (reference sequence). The CDR3 contains 15 residues. V was clipped by 8 bases and J by 0 bases, with 14 bases between them. CDR3 in DNA: TGTGCCAGCGAAGGGGGAATTGAAGCCAAAAACATTCAGTACTTC. Translation gives CASEGGIEAKNIQYF. Full variable domain (rest looked up from reference TRBV7-9 and TRBJ2-4): DTGVSQNPRHKITKRGQNVTFRCDPISEHNRLYWYRQTLGQGPEFLTYFQNEAQLEKSRLLSDRFSAERPKGSFSTLEIQRTEQGDSAMYLCASEGGIEAKNIQYFGAGTRLSVL.